This paragraph reports one T cell receptor beta chain. Its antigen is not known. The data derive from a study of CXCR3-negative and CXCR3-positive naive CD8 T cells. Study-level points and caveats: CXCR3-positive naive cells carried more hydrophobic TRB CDR3s than CXCR3-negative ones. Expression of CXCR3 was partially reduced after cryopreservation, and fresh PBMCs were used in most assays. The TRBV-TRBJ usage of naive CXCR3-negative and CXCR3-positive cells was similar, but that of memory cells differed.

Cells that were CD45RO-CCR7+CD27+CD95- constituted naive CD8+ T cells. Carrying UMI labels, the TRB cDNA libraries were prepared through 5' RACE. TCRdb reprocessed the 5' RACE reads and reports one entry per CDR3 protein, with no DNA. Seen in this sample are fewer than 9,000 distinct CDR3 sequences; the ten most common clones hold approximately 2.2%. Germline V gene sequence: CDR1 SEHNR, CDR2 FQNEAQ (reference sequence). CDR3 length: 17 amino acids. The receptor was isolated from a human donor in good health. Some clones in this sample may be carry-over from other donors' samples. V gene TRBV7-9 combines with J gene TRBJ2-3; as DNA is missing, the TRBD1 call by TCRdb cannot be tested. Specimen: naive CXCR3- CD8+ T cells from blood. Noted subset: CD45RO-CCR7+CD27+CD95- naive CD8+ T cells lacking CXCR3 (TNR3-). The CDR3: CASSPRPGQGTEDTQYF.